This T cell receptor beta chain was recovered during a study of T cell repertoires in cytomegalovirus infection. As for the study in general: The authors used CMV epitopes that were HLA-C-restricted (recently identified) and HLA-B-restricted (well studied). Both CMV infection and a matching HLA type were indicated by public TCR beta signatures. Study-level findings and limits: Predominance within the ex vivo response was attributable to HLA-C-restricted CMV-specific TCR beta clonotypes.

This clonotype appeared a few times. No antigen is known for it. Trimming pared 0 bases from V and 0 bases from J, leaving 14 bases between. This CDR3 is built from 17 residues. Germline V gives CDR1 LNHDA, CDR2 SQIVND (reference sequence). TCRdb reprocessed the reads with MiXCR, giving one entry per CDR3 protein. The table lists some 940,000 distinct CDR3 sequences, around 32% of them singletons. The rearrangement links TRBV19 to TRBJ1-1; TRBD1 might be the D (6 bases). The clonotype originates from a human donor in good health (CMV status not recorded). Some clones in this sample may be carry-over from other donors' samples. Sequenced here: cultured CD8+ T cells from PBMCs, sampled from culture after CMV antigen stimulation. CDR3 amino acids: CASSIEWTELMNTEAFF. As DNA, the CDR3 is TGTGCCAGTAGTATAGAGTGGACAGAGCTTATGAACACTGAAGCTTTCTTT.